Listed below are T cell receptor beta chains from one sample, sequenced in a study of identifying expanded T cells in peripheral blood. Only in-frame clones appear in the TCRdb table, and some are missing; sequencing was by immunoSEQ multiplex PCR. The table has under 95,000 clones, over 75% seen once. Sequenced input: blood. The receptors here all came from a person aged 18-69 years in good health. CDR3s include the opening cysteine and the closing phenylalanine or tryptophan. Each record gives: J gene, V gene, D gene, clone size, CDR3 protein, CDR3 DNA. D genes are given only for firm matches. Clone size is stated in some rows and not others, as once, few, many or a class when expanded.

TRBJ2-1,TRBV19,TRBD1,-,CASRGSGQEYNEQFF,TGTGCCAGTAGGGGTTCGGGACAGGAGTACAATGAGCAGTTCTTC
TRBJ2-7,TRBV7-6,-,-,CASSSLSWGTEQYF,TGTGCCAGCAGCTCTCTGTCTTGGGGGACGGAGCAGTACTTC
TRBJ2-5,TRBV7-3,TRBD2,-,CASSLFPSGSQETQYF,TGTGCCAGCAGCTTATTTCCTAGCGGGAGTCAAGAGACCCAGTACTTC
TRBJ2-7,TRBV7-2,-,-,CASSSAPYEQYF,TGTGCCAGCAGCTCCGCCCCATACGAGCAGTACTTC
TRBJ2-1,TRBV30,TRBD1,once,CALNRGLNNEQFF,TGTGCCTTAAACAGGGGGCTGAACAATGAGCAGTTCTTC
TRBJ2-7,TRBV19,TRBD1,once,CASGTGFYEQYF,TGTGCCAGTGGGACAGGGTTTTACGAGCAGTACTTC
TRBJ1-6,TRBV12-5,-,few,CASGPAGVIKDSPLHF,TGTGCTAGTGGCCCCGCAGGGGTAATTAAGGATTCACCCCTCCACTTT
TRBJ2-5,TRBV7-2,-,once,CASSLFLVTDQETQYF,TGTGCCAGCAGCTTATTTTTGGTAACAGACCAAGAGACCCAGTACTTC
TRBJ1-2,TRBV30,-,once,CAWSWGGGYTF,TGTGCCTGGTCTTGGGGGGGAGGCTACACCTTC
TRBJ1-1,TRBV19,-,-,CASSWLNTEAFF,TGTGCCAGTAGTTGGTTGAACACTGAAGCTTTCTTT
TRBJ2-5,TRBV6-5,-,-,CASSYGGIKETQYF,TGTGCCAGCAGTTACGGGGGAATAAAAGAGACCCAGTACTTC
TRBJ1-1,TRBV7-9,-,-,CASTQWTMNTEAFF,TGTGCCAGCACCCAGTGGACGATGAACACTGAAGCTTTCTTT
TRBJ2-1,TRBV5-8,TRBD2,-,CASSLRGGNEQFF,TGTGCCAGCAGCTTACGGGGGGGCAATGAGCAGTTCTTC
TRBJ2-7,TRBV19,TRBD2,-,CASSLGGSPGPYEQYF,TGTGCCAGTAGTTTAGGCGGGAGCCCGGGACCATACGAGCAGTACTTC
TRBJ2-2,TRBV6-4,TRBD2,-,CASSRTSDHTGELFF,TGTGCCAGCTCCAGGACTAGCGACCACACCGGGGAGCTGTTTTTT
TRBJ2-7,TRBV5-1,-,-,CASSLGGLRGEQYF,TGCGCCAGCAGCTTGGGAGGTCTCCGGGGGGAGCAGTACTTC
TRBJ1-4,TRBV11-3,-,-,CASSLAVPAGLFF,TGTGCCAGCAGCTTAGCGGTCCCGGCAGGGCTGTTTTTT
TRBJ1-1,TRBV28,TRBD1,-,CASSLAGTASNTEAFF,TGTGCCAGCAGTTTGGCCGGGACAGCTTCGAACACTGAAGCTTTCTTT